Below are 18 T cell receptor beta chains sequenced from a single sample in a study of post-analysis software for immune sequencing data. Study results and limitations: A handful of TRBV segments were more frequent in patients than controls; TRBV5-6, TRBV5-1 and TRBV20-1 belonged to this group.

These receptors are not linked to any known antigen. Each TCR beta cDNA library carried unique molecular identifiers. TCRdb re-derived calls from the PCR reads in MiXCR, one entry per CDR3 protein. The sample lists about 500,000 distinct CDR3 sequences; 45% were seen once. The sample consisted of blood. The source is a girl under 18 with multiple sclerosis.

As DNA, the CDR3 is TGTGCCAGCAGTTACCTCGGACTAGCAGAGACCCAGTACTTC. Translation: CASSYLGLAETQYF. The rearrangement links TRBV6-6 to TRBJ2-5, with TRBD2 matching 8 bases. Germline lookup yields CDR1 MNHNY and CDR2 SVGAGI (reference sequence). This CDR3 has 14 amino acids. Losses at the gene ends were 2 bases for V and 4 bases for J; bases not matched to a gene: 3.

The chain has TRBV29-1 and TRBJ1-1; D is ambiguous. The V end was cut by 3 bases, the J end by 3 bases, with 5 bases between. The CDR3 spans 11 residues. The germline CDR1 and CDR2 sequences are SQVTM and ANQGSEA. CDR3 bases: TGCAGCGTTGAGTCAGACACTGAAGCTTTCTTT. It is translated as CSVESDTEAFF.

This clonotype was seen more than once but under ten times. The genes are TRBV20-1 and TRBJ1-2; 9 bases fit TRBD1. CDR3 size: 13 residues. Germline V gene data show CDR1 as DFQATT and CDR2 as SNEGSKA (reference sequence). With 5 bases clipped from V and 7 bases from J, the junction kept 8 bases outside the gene matches. The CDR3 DNA reads TGCAGTGCTGGCTCTACAGGGGGCGCTGGCTACACCTTC. Protein product: CSAGSTGGAGYTF.

The chain has TRBV7-2 and TRBJ2-7; D is possibly TRBD1 (6 bases). The V end was cut by 3 bases, the J end by 2 bases, with 11 bases between. Looked up from germline, CDR1 is SGHTA and CDR2 is FQGNSA. The CDR3 has 14 amino acids. CDR3: CASSLWDTTYEQYF. The DNA of the CDR3 is TGTGCCAGCAGCTTGTGGGACACTACCTACGAGCAGTACTTC.

A word on this clonotype: The junction and the germline gene differ at one end; a read error may be behind it. The rearrangement joins TRBV29-1 to TRBJ2-1; D is possibly TRBD1 or TRBD2 (5 bases each). Germline CDR1 reads SQVTM; CDR2 reads ANQGSEA. The CDR3 runs 14 residues. In nucleotides, the CDR3 is TGTAGCGTTGGACAACCGAGGTCGGAGGTGGGGCAGTTCTTC. It encodes CSVGQPRSEVGQFF.

This clonotype was seen a handful of times. This chain connects TRBV29-1 to TRBJ2-3, with no clear D. The CDR3 is made up of 14 amino acids. Germline CDR1 reads SQVTM; CDR2 reads ANQGSEA. Between the trimmed V and J ends, which lost 1 base and 3 bases, there was a span of 11 bases. In DNA, the CDR3 is TGCAGCGTTGAAGCGGCACTCCGGACAGATACGCAGTATTTT. This codes for CSVEAALRTDTQYF.

The sample holds a few counts of this clonotype. The chain carries TRBV5-5 and TRBJ2-3; no definite D call. This CDR3 is 14 amino acids long. V was pared by 4 bases and J by 0 bases, with 9 bases between. Germline CDR1 is SGHKS and CDR2 is YYEKEE (reference sequence). CDR3: CASSQTYSTDTQYF. In DNA form, the CDR3 reads TGTGCCAGCAGCCAGACCTACAGCACAGATACGCAGTATTTT.

To note about this clonotype: Germline is not matched at one junction end, which may reflect a read error. The V gene is TRBV12-3 or TRBV12-4, the J gene TRBJ2-1; D perhaps matches TRBD2 (5 bases). This CDR3 comprises 13 residues. CDR3 residues: CASSPGLYSEQFF. The CDR3 DNA reads as TGTGCCAGCAGTCCCGGACTCTACAGTGAGCAGTTCTTC.

V gene TRBV20-1 combines with J gene TRBJ2-2, with TRBD1 matching 8 bases. The CDR3 extends over 17 amino acids. CDR1 and CDR2 from the germline V gene are DFQATT and SNEGSKA (reference sequence). J lost 6 bases, V lost 1 base, and 13 bases had no gene match. This CDR3 is CSARVPLRGRLAGELFF. The CDR3 nucleotides are TGCAGTGCTAGAGTCCCCCTCAGGGGGCGGCTCGCCGGGGAGCTGTTTTTT.

This sequence joins TRBV24-1 and TRBJ2-3, with D perhaps TRBD1 or TRBD2 (5 bases each). The CDR3 covers 16 residues. Germline V gene lookup returns CDR1 KGHDR and CDR2 SFDVKD. The V gene lost 3 bases and the J gene lost 0 bases, with 12 bases spanning the gap. CDR3 sequence (DNA): TGTGCCACCAGTGATCTGGGACCCACCAGCACAGATACGCAGTATTTT. Translating gives CATSDLGPTSTDTQYF.

This clonotype was seen only a few times. V is TRBV29-1 and J is TRBJ2-1, with 7 positions matching TRBD2. Per germline, CDR1 SQVTM and CDR2 ANQGSEA. The CDR3 runs to 12 residues. V shed 4 bases, J shed 8 bases, and the junction held 5 bases outside the gene matches. The CDR3 bases are TGCAGCGTTGGCGGGAGTAACGATGAGCAGTTCTTC. Translation gives CSVGGSNDEQFF.

V is TRBV24-1 and J is TRBJ1-2; the match to TRBD1 covers 7 bases. The V and J ends lost 5 bases and 5 bases, in that order; junction bases with no gene match: 7. This CDR3 comprises 14 residues. Germline V gene sequence: CDR1 KGHDR, CDR2 SFDVKD. CDR3 protein: CATSAGNRGYGYTF. Written as DNA, the CDR3 is TGTGCCACCAGTGCCGGCAACAGGGGTTATGGCTACACCTTC.

This clonotype was observed a handful of times. The chain recombines TRBV2 with TRBJ2-1; D possibly corresponds to TRBD1 (5 bases). The V end was cut by 7 bases, the J end by 0 bases, with 13 bases between. There are 15 residues in the CDR3. The germline V gene has CDR1 SNHLY and CDR2 FYNNEI. The CDR3 region has the DNA TGTGCCAGCACAGGGCGACCCAGCTCCTACAATGAGCAGTTCTTC. It is translated as CASTGRPSSYNEQFF.

This clonotype showed up just once. The rearrangement joins TRBV5-1 to TRBJ2-3; 9 nucleotides match TRBD2. CDR3 length: 15 amino acids. The V segment lost 1 base and the J segment 4 bases; nucleotides outside the gene matches: 4. The germline CDR1 and CDR2 sequences are SGHRS and YFSETQ. The DNA of the CDR3 is TGCGCCAGCAGCTTGAGCGGGGGGAGTGCAGATACGCAGTATTTT. Its translation is CASSLSGGSADTQYF.

This rearrangement joins TRBV20-1 to TRBJ2-6; 7 positions agree with TRBD1. V dropped 3 bases and J dropped 0; count of bases not matched to a gene: 17. The CDR3 sequence is 20 residues long. Germline loops: CDR1 DFQATT, CDR2 SNEGSKA (reference sequence). The CDR3 reads CSARLPGQTLFYSGANVLTF. The DNA for the CDR3 is TGCAGTGCTAGGTTGCCGGGACAGACCTTGTTTTACTCTGGGGCCAACGTCCTGACTTTC.

DNA of the CDR3: TGTGCCAGCAGTTACCATGAGGCTAGCGGGAGCCCCTACGAGCAGTACTTC. Its translation is CASSYHEASGSPYEQYF. The chain carries TRBV6-5 and TRBJ2-7; 10 nucleotides line up with TRBD2. V lost 2 bases and J lost 2; bases outside the gene matches: 9. The CDR3 sequence is 17 residues long. In germline, CDR1 is MNHEY, CDR2 SVGAGI.

This clonotype has more than one count but fewer than ten. The chain uses TRBV22-1 and TRBJ2-7; the D call of TRBD1 is as the table states it, not checked on the DNA. TRBV22-1 is marked as a pseudogene. CDR3 length equals 14 residues. CDR3 sequence: CPGSAGRSSYEQYF. DNA of the CDR3: TGTCCTGGGAGCGCGGGACGCAGCTCCTACGAGCAGTACTTC.

This clonotype was recorded once. This chain connects TRBV20-1 to TRBJ2-1; the match to TRBD1 covers 9 bases. The CDR3 has 17 residues. Germline values: CDR1 DFQATT, CDR2 SNEGSKA (reference sequence). Germline trimming cut 5 bases from V and 4 bases from J; bases unmatched to any gene: 15. CDR3 nucleotide sequence: TGCAGTGCTTTTATCCTCCCGGGACAGGGAACTTACAATGAGCAGTTCTTC. Its translation: CSAFILPGQGTYNEQFF.